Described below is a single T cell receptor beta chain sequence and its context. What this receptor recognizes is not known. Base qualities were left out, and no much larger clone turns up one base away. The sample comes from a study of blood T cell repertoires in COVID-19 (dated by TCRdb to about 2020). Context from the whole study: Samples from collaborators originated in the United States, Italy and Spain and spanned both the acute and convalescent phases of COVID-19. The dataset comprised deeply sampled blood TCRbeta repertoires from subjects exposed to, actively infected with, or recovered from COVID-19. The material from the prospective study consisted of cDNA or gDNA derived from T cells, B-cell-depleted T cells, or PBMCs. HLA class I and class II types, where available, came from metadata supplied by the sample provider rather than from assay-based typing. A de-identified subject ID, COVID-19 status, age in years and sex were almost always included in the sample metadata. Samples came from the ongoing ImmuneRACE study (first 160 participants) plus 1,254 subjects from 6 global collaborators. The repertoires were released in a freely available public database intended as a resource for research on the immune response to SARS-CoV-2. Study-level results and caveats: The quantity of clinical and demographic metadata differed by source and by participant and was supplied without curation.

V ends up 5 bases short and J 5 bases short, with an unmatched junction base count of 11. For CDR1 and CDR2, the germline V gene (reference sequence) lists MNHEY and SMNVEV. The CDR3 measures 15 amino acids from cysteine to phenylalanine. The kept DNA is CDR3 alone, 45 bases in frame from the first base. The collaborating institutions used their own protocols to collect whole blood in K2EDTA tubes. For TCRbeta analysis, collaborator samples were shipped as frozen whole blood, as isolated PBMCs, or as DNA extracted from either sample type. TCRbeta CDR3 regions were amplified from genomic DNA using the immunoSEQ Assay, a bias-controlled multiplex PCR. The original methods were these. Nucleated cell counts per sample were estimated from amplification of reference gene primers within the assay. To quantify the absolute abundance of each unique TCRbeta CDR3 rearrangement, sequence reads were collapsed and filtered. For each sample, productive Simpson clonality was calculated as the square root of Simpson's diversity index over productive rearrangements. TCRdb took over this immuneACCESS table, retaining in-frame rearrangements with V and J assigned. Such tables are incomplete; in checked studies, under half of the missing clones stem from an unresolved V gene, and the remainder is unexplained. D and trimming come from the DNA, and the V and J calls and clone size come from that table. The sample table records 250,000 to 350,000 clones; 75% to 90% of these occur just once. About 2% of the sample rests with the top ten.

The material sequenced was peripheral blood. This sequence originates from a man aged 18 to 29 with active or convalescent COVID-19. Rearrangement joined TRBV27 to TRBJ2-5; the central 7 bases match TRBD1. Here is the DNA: TGTGCCAGCAGTCCTGACAGGGCCCTCGGGGAGACCCAGTACTTC. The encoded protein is CASSPDRALGETQYF.